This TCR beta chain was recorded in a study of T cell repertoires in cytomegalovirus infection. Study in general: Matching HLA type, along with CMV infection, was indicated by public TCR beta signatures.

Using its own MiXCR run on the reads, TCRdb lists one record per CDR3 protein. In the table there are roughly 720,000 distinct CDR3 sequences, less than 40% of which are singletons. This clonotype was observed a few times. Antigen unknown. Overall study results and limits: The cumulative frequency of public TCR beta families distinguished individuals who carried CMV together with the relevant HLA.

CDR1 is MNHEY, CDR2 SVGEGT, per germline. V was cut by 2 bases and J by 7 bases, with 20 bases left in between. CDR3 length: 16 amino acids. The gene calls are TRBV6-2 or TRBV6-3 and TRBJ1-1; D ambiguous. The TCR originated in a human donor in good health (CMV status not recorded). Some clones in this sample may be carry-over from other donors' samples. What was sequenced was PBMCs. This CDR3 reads CASSYPAGRSAFEAFF. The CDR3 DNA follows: TGTGCCAGCAGTTACCCGGCGGGGAGATCGGCGTTTGAAGCTTTCTTT.